These T cell receptor beta chains were read from a single sample in a study of T cells in Graves' hyperthyroidism and ophthalmopathy. TCRdb used MiXCR to reprocess the multiplex PCR reads, holding one entry per CDR3 protein. The profile covers about 200,000 distinct CDR3 sequences, with over 15% appearing a single time and around 50% taken by the ten largest. What was sequenced was blood. These TCRs come from a man aged 45-60 years with Graves' hyperthyroidism. The CDR3 runs from the conserved cysteine through the conserved F or W. A D gene is named only where the DNA matches it firmly. Where a row states a size, it is once, few, many or the class of an expanded clone; other rows omit it.

D,J,size,length,V,DNA,CDR3
-,TRBJ2-7,few,14,TRBV25-1,TGTGCCAGCAGTGAACCAGGTGACTACTCGGAGCAGTACTTC,CASSEPGDYSEQYF
-,TRBJ1-5,few,14,TRBV7-2,TGTGCCAGCAGCTTCCGACGGGCCAATCAGCCCCAGCATTTT,CASSFRRANQPQHF
-,TRBJ2-7,many,16,TRBV27,TGTGCCAGCAGTTTATTGGTCAGGGGGGCTCTTAGTGAGCAGTACTTC,CASSLLVRGALSEQYF
TRBD2,TRBJ2-1,few,16,TRBV7-9,TGTGCCAGCAGCCCCATGGACGGGAGGGCCTCGGGTGAGCAGTTCTTC,CASSPMDGRASGEQFF
-,TRBJ2-1,many,15,TRBV3-1,TGTGCCAGCAGCCACCGGCTAGAGTCCTACAATGAGCAGTTCTTC,CASSHRLESYNEQFF
TRBD2,TRBJ2-1,many,15,TRBV14,TGTGCCAGCAGTCCCTTAGGCGGGAGGTACAATGAGCAGTTCTTC,CASSPLGGRYNEQFF
-,TRBJ2-7,few,14,TRBV20-1,TGCAGTGCTAAAAGTACAGCGTCTTGGTACGAGCAGTACTTC,CSAKSTASWYEQYF
-,TRBJ2-4,-,13,TRBV29-1,TGCAGCGTTGAAGTTGAGGCCAAAAACATTCAGTACTTC,CSVEVEAKNIQYF
-,TRBJ2-4,few,16,TRBV7-9,TGTGCCAGCAGCGCCGGTGGGGGCTTAGCCAAAAACATTCAGTACTTC,CASSAGGGLAKNIQYF
TRBD1,TRBJ2-1,many,14,TRBV12-3/TRBV12-4,TGTGCCAGCAGTAGAACGGGACAGCACAATGAGCAGTTCTTC,CASSRTGQHNEQFF